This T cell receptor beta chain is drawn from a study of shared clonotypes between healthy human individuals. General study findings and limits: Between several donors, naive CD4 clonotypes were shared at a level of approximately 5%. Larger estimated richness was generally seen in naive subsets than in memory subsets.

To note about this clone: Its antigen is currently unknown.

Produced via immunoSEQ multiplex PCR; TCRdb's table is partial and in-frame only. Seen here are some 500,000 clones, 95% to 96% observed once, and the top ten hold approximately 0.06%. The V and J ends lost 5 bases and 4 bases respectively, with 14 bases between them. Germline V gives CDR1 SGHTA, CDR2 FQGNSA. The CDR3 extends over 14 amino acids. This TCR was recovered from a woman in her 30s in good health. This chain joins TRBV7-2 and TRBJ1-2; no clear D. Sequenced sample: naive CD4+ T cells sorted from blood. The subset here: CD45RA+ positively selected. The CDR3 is CASSQVVSTYGYTF. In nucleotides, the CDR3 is TGTGCCAGCAGCCAAGTGGTCAGTACCTATGGCTACACCTTC.